The clone carrying this T cell receptor beta chain has at least ten counts. Its specificity is unknown. This sample was included in a study of T cells after yellow fever vaccination. Across the whole study: With SMART-Seq v4 Ultra Low Input, the fractions containing low cell numbers were prepared. Whole-study results and caveats: Clonotypes found in both CD4 and CD8 compartments made up a small share.

MiXCR was run by TCRdb on the 5' RACE reads, yielding one entry per CDR3 protein. The sample lists around 310,000 distinct CDR3 sequences, around 3.6% occurring once. Per germline, CDR1 MNHNY and CDR2 SVGAGI (reference sequence). This CDR3 comprises 14 residues. The ends were cut back, 0 bases at V and 1 base at J, with 6 bases in the middle. The chain couples TRBV6-6 to TRBJ1-1; D not resolved. This receptor was obtained from a man aged 18-30 years who received the YFV17D yellow fever vaccine. The source was PBMCs, collected on the day of the yellow fever booster vaccination. The CDR3 DNA reads TGTGCCAGCAGTTACTCGGCAGCGAACACTGAAGCTTTCTTT. Translated, it gives CASSYSAANTEAFF.